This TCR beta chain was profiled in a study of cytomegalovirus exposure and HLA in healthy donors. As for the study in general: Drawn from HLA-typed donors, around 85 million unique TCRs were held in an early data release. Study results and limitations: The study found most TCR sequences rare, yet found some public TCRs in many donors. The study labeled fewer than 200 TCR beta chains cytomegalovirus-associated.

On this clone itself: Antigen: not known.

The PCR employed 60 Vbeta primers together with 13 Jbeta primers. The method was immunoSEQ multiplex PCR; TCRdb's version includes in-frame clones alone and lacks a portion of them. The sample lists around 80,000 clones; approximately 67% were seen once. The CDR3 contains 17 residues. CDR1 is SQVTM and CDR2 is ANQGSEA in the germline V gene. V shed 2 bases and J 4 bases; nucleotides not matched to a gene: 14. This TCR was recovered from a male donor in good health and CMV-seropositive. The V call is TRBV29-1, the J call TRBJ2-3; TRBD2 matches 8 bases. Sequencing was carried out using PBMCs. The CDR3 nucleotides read TGCAGCGTTGAAAGTCCCCTCGGGGGGGCTAGTGCAGATACGCAGTATTTT. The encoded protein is CSVESPLGGASADTQYF.